This TCR beta chain was recorded in a study of T-cell reconstitution after alpha-beta-depleted transplantation in children. Germline lookup yields CDR1 MNHNS and CDR2 SASEGT. After removal of 6 bases from V and 8 bases from J, the junction contained 11 bases not matched to a gene. The CDR3 covers 14 residues. To note about this clonotype: No antigen is known for it.

Library preparation (for TCRbeta) was performed with unique molecular identifiers. TCRdb used MiXCR to reprocess the PCR reads, holding one entry per CDR3 protein. The sample includes 500,000 to 650,000 distinct CDR3 sequences, roughly 13% seen only once; the top ten take 2.2%. General observations from the study: Surviving recipient T cells and thymic progenitors accounted for the high day-60 TCRbeta diversity observed in some patients.

This receptor was identified in a male patient younger than 18 who had a stem cell transplant for acute myeloid leukemia, so the T cells may come from the graft donor. The source material was PBMCs, mostly from graft donor cells, sampled 360 days after TCRalphabeta/CD19-depleted stem cell transplant. The chain uses TRBV6-1 and TRBJ1-2; 8 bases map to TRBD1. The CDR3 protein is CASRLASQGDGYTF. The CDR3 nucleotides read TGTGCCAGCAGACTTGCCTCACAGGGGGACGGCTACACCTTC.